Below are 20 T cell receptor beta chains sequenced from a single sample in a study of Graves' ophthalmopathy and Graves' hyperthyroidism. TCR beta CDR3 amplification used RNA transcripts. Second-round multiplex PCR came after a first-round RT-PCR that employed HTBI primers. TCRdb reprocessed the multiplex PCR reads via MiXCR and lists one record per CDR3 protein. This sample has tens of thousands of distinct CDR3 sequences, with 45% to 55% found just once. The sample was peripheral blood. The receptors come from an adult woman with stable Graves' hyperthyroidism.

The J gene is TRBJ1-2, the V gene TRBV12-3 or TRBV12-4, with a tentative D call TRBD1 (5 bases). Trimming took off 3 bases at V and 0 bases at J, with 8 bases between the two ends. The CDR3 consists of 14 residues. The CDR3 region is CASSFRGTNYGYTF. The CDR3 DNA reads as TGTGCCAGCAGTTTTCGGGGGACTAACTATGGCTACACCTTC.

This chain links TRBV15 with TRBJ1-1; TRBD1 aligns across 7 bases. The CDR3 consists of 13 residues. The germline CDR1 and CDR2 sequences are LNHNV and YYDKDF (reference sequence). V trimming: 4 bases; J trimming: 1 base; junction bases outside the gene matches: 0. CDR3 sequence reads: CATSNRGNTEAFF. The CDR3 DNA sequence: TGTGCCACCAGCAACAGGGGGAACACTGAAGCTTTCTTT.

On this clonotype: At one end the junction does not follow the germline gene, possibly because of a read error. The DNA of the CDR3 is TGCGCCAGCAGCTTAACGTTCCAGGTGACTAATGAAAGACTGTTTTTT. Translating gives CASSLTFQVTNERLFF. The V gene is TRBV7-3, the J gene TRBJ1-4; D call uncertain. CDR1 and CDR2 from the germline V gene are SGHTA and FQGTGA. The length of the CDR3 is 16 residues. Together with reference TRBV7-3 and TRBJ1-4, the CDR3 gives the full variable domain: GAGVSQTPSNKVTEKGKYVELRCDPISGHTALYWYRQSLGQGPEFLIYFQGTGAADDSGLPNDRFFAVRPEGSVSTLKIQRTERGDSAVYLCASSLTFQVTNERLFFGSGTQLSVL.

The chain uses TRBV20-1 and TRBJ2-3; 10 bases fit TRBD1. CDR1 DFQATT and CDR2 SNEGSKA come from the germline V gene (reference sequence). The length of the CDR3 is 15 residues. The ends lost 6 bases at V and 6 bases at J; junction bases unmatched: 12. The CDR3 reads CSAPNTDRGNDTQYF. CDR3 DNA sequence: TGCAGTGCCCCCAACACGGACAGGGGGAATGATACGCAGTATTTT.

In its sample, this clonotype ranks as medium-sized. CDR3 in amino acids: CSVEHGAAGNTIYF. For the CDR3, the DNA is TGCAGCGTTGAACACGGGGCGGCTGGAAACACCATATATTTT. The genes are TRBV29-1 and TRBJ1-3; maybe TRBD1 (5 bases). Germline loops: CDR1 SQVTM, CDR2 ANQGSEA. The CDR3 covers 14 residues. Trimming removed 2 bases at V and 2 bases at J, with 10 bases between.

V and J are TRBV20-1 and TRBJ2-2; 8 nucleotides line up with TRBD1. The CDR3 is 16 residues long. The germline gives CDR1 DFQATT, CDR2 SNEGSKA (reference sequence). Unmatched junction bases numbered 4, after V lost 0 bases and J lost 1 base. DNA of the CDR3: TGCAGTGCTAGAGACCCCGGGACAGGGAACACCGGGGAGCTGTTTTTT. It encodes CSARDPGTGNTGELFF.

This chain connects TRBV7-9 to TRBJ2-7, with 7 nucleotides matching TRBD2. In germline, CDR1 is SEHNR, CDR2 FQNEAQ (reference sequence). The CDR3 totals 16 residues. The ends lost 5 bases at V and 3 bases at J; junction bases unmatched: 13. The chain's CDR3 is CASSPGVAGVNYEQYF. CDR3 DNA sequence: TGTGCCAGCAGCCCCGGGGTGGCGGGAGTGAACTACGAGCAGTACTTC.

The V and J genes are TRBV7-2 and TRBJ1-6; 8 nucleotides agree with TRBD1. Germline V gives CDR1 SGHTA, CDR2 FQGNSA. J lost 7 bases, V lost 5 bases, and 4 bases had no gene match. There are 14 residues in the CDR3. The CDR3 nucleotides read TGTGCCAGCAGCCTCGACAGGGGAAATTCACCCCTCCACTTT. Encoded protein: CASSLDRGNSPLHF.

The table lists this clonotype with many counts. This rearrangement joins TRBV24-1 to TRBJ2-3; unclear D gene. CDR1 is KGHDR and CDR2 is SFDVKD in the germline V gene. The CDR3 consists of 14 residues. Trimming took off 6 bases at V and 0 bases at J, with 9 bases between the two ends. The CDR3 sequence is CATSSTVSTDTQYF. CDR3 nucleotides: TGTGCCACCAGTTCCACAGTTAGCACAGATACGCAGTATTTT.

This clonotype was picked up many times. The J gene is TRBJ2-5, the V gene TRBV9; D might be TRBD2 (6 bases). The CDR3 is 17 residues long. V was cut by 0 bases and J by 5 bases, with 20 bases left in between. The germline V gene has CDR1 SGDLS and CDR2 YYNGEE. The CDR3 region is CASSVEGPGSWDETQYF. DNA of the CDR3: TGTGCCAGCAGCGTAGAGGGCCCCGGGAGTTGGGATGAGACCCAGTACTTC.

V gene TRBV7-2 combines with J gene TRBJ1-1; possible D gene TRBD1, 6 bases. The CDR3 sequence is 13 residues long. V lost 9 bases and J 0 bases, leaving 11 bases between the germline ends. Germline V gives CDR1 SGHTA, CDR2 FQGNSA. CDR3 sequence reads: CASNGQMNTEAFF. In nucleotides, the CDR3 is TGTGCCAGTAATGGACAGATGAACACTGAAGCTTTCTTT.

The sample holds many counts of this clonotype. The rearrangement links TRBV3-1 to TRBJ2-5; D gene ambiguous. CDR1 and CDR2 from the germline V gene are LGHDT and YNNKEL (reference sequence). V dropped 4 bases and J dropped 1 base, with 13 bases sitting between them. CDR3 length: 15 residues. CDR3 residues: CASSLSTVIQETQYF. The CDR3 nucleotides read TGTGCCAGCAGCCTAAGCACGGTGATCCAAGAGACCCAGTACTTC.

The CDR3 region is CSVAAGQGTGYTF. DNA for the CDR3: TGCAGCGTTGCCGCGGGACAGGGGACTGGCTACACCTTC. The chain carries TRBV29-1 and TRBJ1-2, with 10 bases that match TRBD1. Germline CDR1 SQVTM, CDR2 ANQGSEA. With V trimmed by 4 bases and J by 7 bases, 6 bases remained unmatched. The CDR3 has 13 residues.

This clonotype appeared many times. The genes are TRBV20-1 and TRBJ2-7; possible D gene TRBD2, 6 bases. The CDR3 totals 14 residues. V lost 4 bases and J lost 0, with 13 bases in between. The germline V gene encodes CDR1 DFQATT and CDR2 SNEGSKA (reference sequence). CDR3 protein: CSANPGLSSYEQYF. The CDR3 bases are TGCAGTGCTAACCCGGGACTTAGCTCCTACGAGCAGTACTTC.

This clonotype was seen repeatedly, ten times or more. The J gene is TRBJ2-7, the V gene TRBV15; a weak D match, TRBD2 (5 bases). Trimming took 1 base from V and 2 from J, leaving 9 bases between them. Germline assignment: CDR1 LNHNV and CDR2 YYDKDF (reference sequence). The CDR3 extends over 14 amino acids. The chain's CDR3 is CATSRAAATYEQYF. The DNA for the CDR3 is TGTGCCACCAGCAGAGCAGCGGCAACCTACGAGCAGTACTTC.

This clonotype was counted ten times or more. V gene TRBV12-3 or TRBV12-4 combines with J gene TRBJ1-4; D might be TRBD1 (6 bases). V shed 2 bases and J shed 8 bases, with 12 bases lying between them. The CDR3 loop spans 14 amino acids. DNA for the CDR3: TGTGCCAGCAGTTTATCAGGGGCTGGGGAAAAACTGTTTTTT. Its protein is CASSLSGAGEKLFF.

This clonotype was picked up a small number of times. The rearrangement joins TRBV7-9 to TRBJ2-7, with a tentative D call TRBD1 (5 bases). V dropped 5 bases and J dropped 0 bases, with 14 bases sitting between them. CDR1 is SEHNR and CDR2 is FQNEAQ in the germline V gene (reference sequence). This CDR3 is built from 15 residues. The CDR3 spells CASSRTTQNSYEQYF. CDR3 coding DNA: TGTGCCAGCAGCCGGACAACGCAGAACTCCTACGAGCAGTACTTC.

This clonotype has at least ten counts. This sequence joins TRBV5-1 and TRBJ1-2; D possibly corresponds to TRBD1 (5 bases). V was trimmed by 4 bases and J by 3 bases, leaving 7 bases between them. This CDR3 comprises 12 residues. Germline CDR1 reads SGHRS; CDR2 reads YFSETQ. The CDR3 DNA is TGCGCCAGCAGCGGGGGTGACTATGGCTACACCTTC. Amino acid sequence: CASSGGDYGYTF.

By share, this clonotype ranks as medium-sized. This sequence joins TRBV5-1 and TRBJ2-6; 7 nucleotides align to TRBD1. After removal of 4 bases from V and 2 bases from J, the junction contained 12 bases not matched to a gene. The CDR3 is 18 amino acids. In germline, CDR1 is SGHRS, CDR2 YFSETQ. The DNA for the CDR3 is TGCGCCAGCAGCCCTCAAGGGGGCCAGAAAGCTGGGGCCAACGTCCTGACTTTC. Its translation: CASSPQGGQKAGANVLTF.

The chain joins TRBV15 to TRBJ2-5, with D perhaps matching TRBD2 (5 bases). V was trimmed by 3 bases and J by 5 bases, leaving 19 bases between them. The germline gives CDR1 LNHNV, CDR2 YYDKDF (reference sequence). The CDR3 runs to 16 residues. The CDR3, as DNA: TGTGCCACCAGCAGGGGAATAGCCAGGAGGTTCGAGACCCAGTACTTC. It translates to CATSRGIARRFETQYF.